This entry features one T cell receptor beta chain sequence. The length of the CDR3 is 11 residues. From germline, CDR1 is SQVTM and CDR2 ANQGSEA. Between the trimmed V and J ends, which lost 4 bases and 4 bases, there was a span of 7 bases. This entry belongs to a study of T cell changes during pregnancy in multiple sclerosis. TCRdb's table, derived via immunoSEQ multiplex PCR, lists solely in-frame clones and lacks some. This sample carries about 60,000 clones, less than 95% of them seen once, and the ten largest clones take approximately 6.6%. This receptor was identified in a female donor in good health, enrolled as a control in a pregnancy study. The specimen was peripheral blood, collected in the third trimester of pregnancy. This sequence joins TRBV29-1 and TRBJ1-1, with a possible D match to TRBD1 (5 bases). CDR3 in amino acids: CSVVGGTEAFF. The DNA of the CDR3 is TGCAGCGTTGTCGGGGGCACTGAAGCTTTCTTT.